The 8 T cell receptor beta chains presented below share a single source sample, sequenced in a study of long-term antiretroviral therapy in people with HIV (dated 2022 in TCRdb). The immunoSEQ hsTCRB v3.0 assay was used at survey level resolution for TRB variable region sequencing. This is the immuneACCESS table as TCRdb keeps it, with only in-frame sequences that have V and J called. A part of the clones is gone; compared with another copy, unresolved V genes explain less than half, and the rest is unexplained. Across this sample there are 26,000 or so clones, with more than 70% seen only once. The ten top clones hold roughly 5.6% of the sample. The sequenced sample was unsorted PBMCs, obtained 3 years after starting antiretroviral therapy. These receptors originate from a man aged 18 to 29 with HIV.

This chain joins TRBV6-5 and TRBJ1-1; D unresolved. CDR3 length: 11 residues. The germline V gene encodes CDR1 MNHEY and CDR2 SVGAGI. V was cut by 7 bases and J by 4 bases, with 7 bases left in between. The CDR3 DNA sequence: TGTGCCAGCACCTTGGGCACTGAAGCTTTCTTT. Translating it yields CASTLGTEAFF.

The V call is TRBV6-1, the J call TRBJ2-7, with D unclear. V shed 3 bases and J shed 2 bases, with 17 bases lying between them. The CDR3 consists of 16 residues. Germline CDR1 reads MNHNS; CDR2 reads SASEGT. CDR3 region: CASSDKALFPAYEQYV. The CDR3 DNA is TGTGCCAGCAGTGATAAGGCTCTCTTCCCAGCCTACGAGCAGTACGTC.

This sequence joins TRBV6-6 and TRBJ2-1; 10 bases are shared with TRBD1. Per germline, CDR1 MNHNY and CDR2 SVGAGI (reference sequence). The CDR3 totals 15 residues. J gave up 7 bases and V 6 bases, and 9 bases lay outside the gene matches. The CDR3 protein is CASSKLRTGGNEQFF. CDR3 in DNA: TGTGCCAGCAGCAAACTCAGGACAGGGGGGAATGAGCAGTTCTTC.

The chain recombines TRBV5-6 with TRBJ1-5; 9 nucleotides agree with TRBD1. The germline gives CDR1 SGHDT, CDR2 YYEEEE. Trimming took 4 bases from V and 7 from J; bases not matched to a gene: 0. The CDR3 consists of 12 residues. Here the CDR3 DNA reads TGTGCCAGCAGCGGACAGGGGCAGCCCCAGCATTTT. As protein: CASSGQGQPQHF.

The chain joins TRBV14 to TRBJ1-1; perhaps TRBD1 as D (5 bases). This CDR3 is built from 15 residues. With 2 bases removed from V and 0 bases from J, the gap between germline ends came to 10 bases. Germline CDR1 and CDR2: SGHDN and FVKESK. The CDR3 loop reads CASSQWGSMNTEAFF. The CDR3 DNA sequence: TGTGCCAGCAGCCAATGGGGGAGTATGAACACTGAAGCTTTCTTT.

The CDR3 here is CASSVSPGEGNTIYF. The CDR3 DNA follows: TGTGCCAGCAGCGTATCGCCAGGGGAAGGAAACACCATATATTTT. This rearrangement joins TRBV9 to TRBJ1-3, with D maybe TRBD1 (6 bases). This CDR3 comprises 15 residues. Per the germline V gene, CDR1 is SGDLS and CDR2 is YYNGEE. The V gene lost 1 base and the J gene lost 4 bases, with 12 bases spanning the gap. The whole variable domain, filled in from reference TRBV9 and TRBJ1-3, reads DSGVTQTPKHLITATGQRVTLRCSPRSGDLSVYWYQQSLDQGLQFLIQYYNGEERAKGNILERFSAQQFPDLHSELNLSSLELGDSALYFCASSVSPGEGNTIYFGEGSWLTVV.

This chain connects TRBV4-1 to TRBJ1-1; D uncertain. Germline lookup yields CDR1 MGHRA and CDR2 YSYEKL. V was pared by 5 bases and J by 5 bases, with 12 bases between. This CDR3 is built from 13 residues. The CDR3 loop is CASSARVGTEAFF. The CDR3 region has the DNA TGCGCCAGCAGCGCCCGAGTTGGGACTGAAGCTTTCTTT.

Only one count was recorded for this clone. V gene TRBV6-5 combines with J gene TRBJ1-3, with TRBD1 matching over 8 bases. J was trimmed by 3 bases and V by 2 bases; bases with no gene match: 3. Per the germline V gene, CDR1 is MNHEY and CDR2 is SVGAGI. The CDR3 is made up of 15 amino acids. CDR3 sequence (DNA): TGTGCCAGCAGTTACGACAGGGGAAGTGGAAACACCATATATTTT. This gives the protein CASSYDRGSGNTIYF.